This TCR beta chain came from a study of cytomegalovirus exposure and HLA in healthy donors. PCR employed 60 Vbeta and 13 Jbeta primers. Sequenced by immunoSEQ multiplex PCR; TCRdb stores in-frame clones only, minus some. The sample records approximately 74,000 clones, roughly 80% being singletons. Study outcomes and limitations: In vitro experiments confirmed that three CMV-associated chains were specific for CMV antigens. In a later analysis, several top co-occurrence clusters appeared linked to parvovirus B19, influenza, CMV and Epstein-Barr virus. The study recorded 160 or so TCR beta chains that were cytomegalovirus-associated.

To note about this clone: Its cognate antigen is unknown.

The receptor's source is a woman aged 25-40 years in good health and CMV-seronegative. Source material: PBMCs.

Written as DNA, the CDR3 is TGTGCCAGCTCACCTCTGGACAACCTGAAAAATGGCTACACCTTC. Translated: CASSPLDNLKNGYTF. The chain recombines TRBV18 with TRBJ1-2; D may be TRBD1 (5 bases). CDR1 KGHSH and CDR2 LQKENI come from the germline V gene. V lost 3 bases and J lost 6, with 17 bases in between. There are 15 residues in the CDR3.